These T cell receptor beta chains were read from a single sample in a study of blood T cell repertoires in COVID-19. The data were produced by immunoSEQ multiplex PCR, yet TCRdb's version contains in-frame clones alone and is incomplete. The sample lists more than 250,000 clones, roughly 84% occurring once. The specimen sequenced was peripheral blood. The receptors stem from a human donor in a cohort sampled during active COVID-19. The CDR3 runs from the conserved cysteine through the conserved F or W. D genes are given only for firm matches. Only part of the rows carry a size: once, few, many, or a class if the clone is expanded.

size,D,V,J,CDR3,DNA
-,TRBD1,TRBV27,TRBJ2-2,CASSSWDRVRTGELFF,TGTGCCAGCAGTTCGTGGGACAGGGTTCGGACCGGGGAGCTGTTTTTT
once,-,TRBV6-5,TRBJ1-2,CASSFLTAGSNYGYTF,TGTGCCAGCAGTTTCTTAACGGCGGGATCTAACTATGGCTACACCTTC
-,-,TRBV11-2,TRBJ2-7,CASSFGAGGSYEQYF,TGTGCCAGCAGCTTTGGGGCAGGCGGTTCCTACGAGCAGTACTTC
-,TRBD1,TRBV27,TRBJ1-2,CASKWGQGPYGYTF,TGTGCCAGCAAGTGGGGACAGGGCCCCTATGGCTACACCTTC
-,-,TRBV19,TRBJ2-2,CASSMRGGSTGELFF,TGTGCCAGTAGTATGAGAGGAGGAAGCACCGGGGAGCTGTTTTTT
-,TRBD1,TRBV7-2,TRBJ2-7,CASSFGQGYGSYEQYF,TGTGCCAGCAGCTTCGGACAGGGGTATGGCTCCTACGAGCAGTACTTC
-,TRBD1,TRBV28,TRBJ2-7,CASSLGQAGKRYEQYF,TGTGCCAGCAGTTTAGGACAGGCTGGGAAGCGCTACGAGCAGTACTTC
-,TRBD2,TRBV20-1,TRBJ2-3,CSASAASGGVTDTQYF,TGCAGTGCTAGTGCGGCTAGCGGGGGGGTCACAGATACGCAGTATTTT
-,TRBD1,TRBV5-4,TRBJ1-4,CASSSRQGADEKLFF,TGTGCCAGCAGCTCCAGACAGGGGGCGGATGAAAAACTGTTTTTT
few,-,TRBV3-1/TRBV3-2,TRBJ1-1,CASSQVRGFTEAFF,TGTGCCAGCAGCCAAGTGCGGGGATTCACTGAAGCTTTCTTT
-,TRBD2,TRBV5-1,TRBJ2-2,CASNLGLAGGGPTGELFF,TGCGCCAGCAACTTGGGACTAGCGGGAGGAGGTCCCACCGGGGAGCTGTTTTTT
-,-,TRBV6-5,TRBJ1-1,CASRRTGYTEAFF,TGTGCCAGCAGGAGAACAGGGTACACTGAAGCTTTCTTT
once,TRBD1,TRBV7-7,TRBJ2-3,CASSLAGRDRATDTQYF,TGTGCTAGCAGCTTAGCCGGTCGGGACAGGGCAACAGATACGCAGTATTTT
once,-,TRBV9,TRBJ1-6,CASSSGDNSPLHF,TGTGCCAGCAGCTCGGGGGACAATTCACCCCTCCACTTT
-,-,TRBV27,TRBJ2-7,CASSWGNGPYEQYF,TGTGCCAGCAGTTGGGGCAACGGTCCCTACGAGCAGTACTTC
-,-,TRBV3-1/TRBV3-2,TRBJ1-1,CASSPISGGTEAFF,TGTGCCAGCAGCCCTATAAGCGGGGGCACTGAAGCTTTCTTT
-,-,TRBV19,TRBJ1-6,CASSPTVVGSPLHF,TGTGCCAGTAGTCCTACGGTGGTCGGGTCACCCCTCCACTTT
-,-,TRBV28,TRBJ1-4,CASSPHAREKLFF,TGTGCCAGCAGTCCCCACGCGCGGGAAAAACTGTTTTTT
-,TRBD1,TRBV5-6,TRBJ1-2,CASSLQGAGGGYTF,TGTGCCAGCAGCTTACAGGGGGCAGGTGGTGGCTACACCTTC
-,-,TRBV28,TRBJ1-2,CASSLARQSRYGYTF,TGTGCCAGCAGTTTAGCCAGACAGTCTCGTTATGGCTACACCTTC
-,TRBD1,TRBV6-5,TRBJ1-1,CASSYSRDRVTEAFF,TGTGCCAGCAGTTACTCGCGTGACAGGGTAACTGAAGCTTTCTTT
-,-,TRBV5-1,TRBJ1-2,CASSLRGKPFGYTF,TGCGCCAGCAGTTTGAGGGGGAAACCCTTTGGCTACACCTTC
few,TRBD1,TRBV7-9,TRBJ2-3,CASSPWDSTGDTQYF,TGTGCCAGCAGCCCATGGGACAGCACGGGAGATACGCAGTATTTT
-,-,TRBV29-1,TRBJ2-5,CSVPTSWETQYF,TGCAGCGTTCCTACGTCGTGGGAGACCCAGTACTTC
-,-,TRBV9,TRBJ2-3,CASSLRTTSSTDTQYF,TGTGCCAGCAGCCTCCGGACTACTTCTAGCACAGATACGCAGTATTTT
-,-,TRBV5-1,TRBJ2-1,CASSLTGNNEQFF,TGCGCCAGCAGCTTGACAGGCAACAATGAGCAGTTCTTC
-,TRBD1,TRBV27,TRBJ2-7,CASSRYRTGDVEQYF,TGTGCCAGCAGTAGATACAGGACAGGGGACGTCGAGCAGTACTTC
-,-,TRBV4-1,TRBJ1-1,CASSQESGFANTDTEAFF,TGCGCCAGCAGCCAAGAATCGGGTTTCGCCAACACGGACACTGAAGCTTTCTTT
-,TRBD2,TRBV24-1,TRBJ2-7,CATSEAGSSKQYF,TGTGCCACCAGTGAAGCGGGGTCATCGAAGCAGTACTTC
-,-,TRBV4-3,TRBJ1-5,CASSQDRGAAQPQHF,TGCGCCAGCAGCCAAGATCGGGGGGCGGCTCAGCCCCAGCATTTT
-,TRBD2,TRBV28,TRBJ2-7,CASSLPTGGDYEQYF,TGTGCCAGCAGTCTGCCCACGGGGGGGGACTACGAGCAGTACTTC
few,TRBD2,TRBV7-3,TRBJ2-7,CASSLRGRTSGSFPYEQYF,TGTGCCAGCAGCTTAAGAGGGAGGACTAGCGGGAGTTTCCCCTACGAGCAGTACTTC
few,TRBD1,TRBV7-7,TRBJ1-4,CASSLGEPSTGGNPTTNEKLFF,TGTGCTAGCAGCTTAGGAGAACCTTCGACAGGGGGGAATCCCACAACTAATGAAAAACTGTTTTTT
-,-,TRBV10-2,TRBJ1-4,CASSRRDEKLFF,TGCGCCAGCAGCCGACGGGATGAAAAACTGTTTTTT
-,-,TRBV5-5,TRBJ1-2,CASSFSYGTPEGGYTF,TGTGCCAGCAGCTTTTCGTACGGGACTCCGGAGGGTGGCTACACCTTC
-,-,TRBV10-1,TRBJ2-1,CASSESVASSYNEQFF,TGCGCCAGCAGTGAGTCGGTCGCTAGCTCCTACAATGAGCAGTTCTTC
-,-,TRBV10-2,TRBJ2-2,CASGRGGELFF,TGCGCCAGCGGGAGGGGGGGGGAGCTGTTTTTT
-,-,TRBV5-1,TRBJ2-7,CASSSPSLYEQYF,TGCGCCAGCAGCTCTCCGAGCTTATACGAGCAGTACTTC
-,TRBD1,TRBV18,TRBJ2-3,CASSPRKDRGTDTQYF,TGTGCCAGCTCACCACGTAAGGACAGGGGCACAGATACGCAGTATTTT
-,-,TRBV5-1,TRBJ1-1,CASSLVGGNTEAFF,TGCGCCAGCAGCTTGGTAGGGGGGAACACTGAAGCTTTCTTT
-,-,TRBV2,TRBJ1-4,CASRTSGSQTAYEKLFF,TGTGCCAGCAGGACCAGCGGGAGCCAGACCGCGTATGAAAAACTGTTTTTT
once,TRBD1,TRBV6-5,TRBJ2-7,CASRTGGSYEQYF,TGTGCCAGCCGGACAGGGGGGAGCTACGAGCAGTACTTC
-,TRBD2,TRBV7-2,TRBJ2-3,CASSLQAGGNTDTQYF,TGTGCCAGCAGCTTACAAGCGGGGGGCAACACAGATACGCAGTATTTT
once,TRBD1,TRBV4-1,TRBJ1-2,CASSQEGDRAGYTF,TGCGCCAGCAGCCAAGAAGGAGACAGGGCTGGCTACACCTTC
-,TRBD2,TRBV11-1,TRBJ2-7,CASSILAGLSYEQYF,TGTGCCAGCAGTATACTAGCGGGGCTCTCCTACGAGCAGTACTTC
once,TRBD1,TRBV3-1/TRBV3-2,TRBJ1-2,CASSATGAYTF,TGTGCCAGCAGCGCAACAGGGGCCTACACCTTC
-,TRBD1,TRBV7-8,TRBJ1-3,CASSSPTAGTARGSGNTIYF,TGTGCCAGCAGCTCCCCCACCGCCGGGACAGCTCGGGGCTCTGGAAACACCATATATTTT
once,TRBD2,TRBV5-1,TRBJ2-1,CASSFTSGAFNEQFF,TGCGCCAGCAGCTTTACTAGCGGAGCCTTCAATGAGCAGTTCTTC
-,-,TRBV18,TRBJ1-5,CASSRGENQPQHF,TGTGCCAGCTCACGGGGAGAAAATCAGCCCCAGCATTTT
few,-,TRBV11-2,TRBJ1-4,CASSLDRSATNEKLFF,TGTGCCAGCAGCTTGGACAGATCAGCAACTAATGAAAAACTGTTTTTT
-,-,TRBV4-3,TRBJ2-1,CASSQDRSNEQFF,TGCGCCAGCAGCCAAGATCGGTCCAATGAGCAGTTCTTC
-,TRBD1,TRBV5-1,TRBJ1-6,CASSLDFRTGGSPLHF,TGCGCCAGCAGCTTGGACTTTAGGACAGGGGGATCACCCCTCCACTTT
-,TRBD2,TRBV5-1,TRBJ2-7,CASSPGGTSTYEQYF,TGCGCCAGCAGCCCGGGCGGGACTAGCACCTACGAGCAGTACTTC
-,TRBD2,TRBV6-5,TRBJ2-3,CASSGLAGETSQYF,TGTGCCAGCTCGGGACTAGCGGGAGAGACCTCGCAGTATTTT
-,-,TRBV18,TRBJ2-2,CASSPSNTGELFF,TGTGCCAGCTCACCCTCGAACACCGGGGAGCTGTTTTTT
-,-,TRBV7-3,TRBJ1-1,CASSLYGGTEAFF,TGTGCCAGCAGCTTATATGGCGGCACTGAAGCTTTCTTT
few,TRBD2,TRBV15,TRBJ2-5,CATSRGGTIKETQYF,TGTGCCACCAGCAGAGGTGGGACTATCAAAGAGACCCAGTACTTC
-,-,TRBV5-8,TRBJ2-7,CASSSTDSSTYEQYF,TGTGCCAGCAGCTCGACGGACAGTTCGACCTACGAGCAGTACTTC
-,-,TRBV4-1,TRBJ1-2,CASSQVTEASYGYTF,TGCGCCAGCAGCCAAGTTACCGAGGCGTCCTATGGCTACACCTTC